This T cell receptor beta chain was recorded in a study of response to subunit inactivated influenza vaccine (dated by TCRdb to 2017 to 2018). Study-wide context: Deep quantitative profiling of the T cell receptor repertoire was used in the study to follow responses to a trivalent subunit inactivated influenza vaccine.

The protocol used for the library was RT-PCR. TCRdb records Illumina HiSeq 2500 as the sequencer. TCRdb itself trimmed the public reads at Q25 with fastp, ran MiXCR and retained productive beta chains. Identical CDR3 protein sequences are pooled into one entry, listed with their most common genes and DNA. This sample comprises about 620,000 distinct CDR3 sequences, 12% of them detected only once. 9.5% to 13% of the sample is taken by the ten largest. General conclusions and limits of the study: The authors suggested that each seasonal influenza vaccination may recruit only a limited number of new T cells.

There are a few counts of this clonotype. Its antigen has not been determined. One base away there is no much larger clone; base qualities are not given. The CDR3 contains 12 residues, cysteine and phenylalanine counted. Of all the DNA, just the CDR3 is kept, 36 bases in frame from base 1. The germline V gene encodes CDR1 SQVTM and CDR2 ANQGSEA. Here V drops 6 bases and J drops 4 bases, and the junction holds 5 bases not matched to any gene. The rearranged segments are TRBV29-1 and TRBJ2-5, with 7 bases aligning to TRBD1. Sequencing was performed on PBMCs from blood, taken on the day of vaccination. This TCR was sampled from a man in his fifties or sixties who received an inactivated influenza vaccine. Donor details come from another sample of the same person, matched by shared clones. In nucleotides, the sequence is TGCAGCGTAAACAGGGGCCGAGAGACCCAGTACTTC. It specifies CSVNRGRETQYF.